This T cell receptor beta chain was recorded in a study of blood T cell repertoires in COVID-19. Here immunoSEQ multiplex PCR was the method, and the copy in TCRdb shows in-frame clones only, minus some. This sample has just under 350,000 clones, with around 86% found just once. Germline V lookup: CDR1 SGHAT, CDR2 FQNNGV. The CDR3 runs to 12 residues. V shed 6 bases and J shed 8 bases, with 13 bases lying between them. The rearrangement joins TRBV11-2 to TRBJ1-1; a possible D gene is TRBD1 (5 bases). The receptor was derived from a woman in her forties or fifties with COVID-19, enrolled during active disease. Sequenced sample: peripheral blood. CDR3 protein: CASSPSTGEAFF. Here the CDR3 DNA reads TGTGCCAGCAGTCCAAGTACAGGCGAAGCTTTCTTT.